Listed below are T cell receptor beta chains from one sample, sequenced in a study of cytomegalovirus exposure and HLA in healthy donors. Clones were sequenced by immunoSEQ multiplex PCR, and TCRdb holds only the in-frame ones, with some missing. The repertoire holds 150,000 to 200,000 clones, with 79% as singletons. The sequenced sample was PBMCs. All receptors derive from a woman between 40 and 50 years old in good health and CMV-seronegative. Both conserved end residues are part of each CDR3. Each record gives: D gene, V gene, clone size, J gene, CDR3 DNA, CDR3 protein. The D gene is left open where the match is weak. Expanded clones are given a class, and other clones once, few, many or no size at all.

d_gene: TRBD2
v_gene: TRBV6-5
abundance: once
j_gene: TRBJ2-7
CDR3nt: TGTGCCAGCTTTAGTAGCGGGGGGAGCTCCTACGAGCAGTACTTC
CDR3aa: CASFSSGGSSYEQYF

d_gene: .
v_gene: TRBV28
abundance: .
j_gene: TRBJ1-2
CDR3nt: TGTGCCAGCAGTTTATTAACGGGTGACTATGGCTACACCTTC
CDR3aa: CASSLLTGDYGYTF

d_gene: TRBD2
v_gene: TRBV9
abundance: .
j_gene: TRBJ2-1
CDR3nt: TGTGCCAGCGGCGGACAGGGGGCTTGGACTAGCGGGAGGTTCTCCTACAATGAGCAGTTCTTC
CDR3aa: CASGGQGAWTSGRFSYNEQFF

d_gene: .
v_gene: TRBV9
abundance: .
j_gene: TRBJ1-2
CDR3nt: TGTGCCAGCAGCGTTAGGGAGCTCGATGGCTACACCTTC
CDR3aa: CASSVRELDGYTF

d_gene: .
v_gene: TRBV7-2
abundance: .
j_gene: TRBJ1-3
CDR3nt: TGTGCCAGCAGCTTTACAGGTGCTAGCTCTGGAAACACCATATATTTT
CDR3aa: CASSFTGASSGNTIYF

d_gene: TRBD1
v_gene: TRBV19
abundance: once
j_gene: TRBJ1-1
CDR3nt: TGTGCCAGTAGTATAGATGGGACAGGCAGACTAAACACTGAAGCTTTCTTT
CDR3aa: CASSIDGTGRLNTEAFF

d_gene: .
v_gene: TRBV18
abundance: .
j_gene: TRBJ1-3
CDR3nt: TGTGCCAGCTCACCCCAAGGGACATACAACTCTGGAAACACCATATATTTT
CDR3aa: CASSPQGTYNSGNTIYF

d_gene: TRBD2
v_gene: TRBV7-9
abundance: .
j_gene: TRBJ2-5
CDR3nt: TGTGCCAGTATATTAGCGGGAGGTGTTGAGACCCAGTACTTC
CDR3aa: CASILAGGVETQYF

d_gene: .
v_gene: TRBV6-4
abundance: once
j_gene: TRBJ2-3
CDR3nt: TGTGCCAGCAGTGAAACAGGCGCCTATACGCAGTATTTT
CDR3aa: CASSETGAYTQYF

d_gene: .
v_gene: TRBV6-1
abundance: few
j_gene: TRBJ1-3
CDR3nt: TGTGCCAGCAGGGCTCGCGGAAACACCATATATTTT
CDR3aa: CASRARGNTIYF

d_gene: TRBD1
v_gene: TRBV5-4
abundance: few
j_gene: TRBJ1-1
CDR3nt: TGTGCCAGCAGCCTTCGACAGGGGAACACTGAAGCTTTCTTT
CDR3aa: CASSLRQGNTEAFF

d_gene: TRBD2
v_gene: TRBV29-1
abundance: .
j_gene: TRBJ2-3
CDR3nt: TGCAGCCTAGCGGGAGTCAACCCAGATACGCAGTATTTT
CDR3aa: CSLAGVNPDTQYF

d_gene: TRBD2
v_gene: TRBV5-1
abundance: .
j_gene: TRBJ2-5
CDR3nt: TGCGCCAGCAGCTCTCGCCTAGCGGGGGGGGATAAAGAGACCCAGTACTTC
CDR3aa: CASSSRLAGGDKETQYF

d_gene: TRBD1
v_gene: TRBV9
abundance: .
j_gene: TRBJ2-5
CDR3nt: TGTGCCAGCAGCGGCGACAGGGGGGATGAGACCCAGTACTTC
CDR3aa: CASSGDRGDETQYF

d_gene: TRBD2
v_gene: TRBV6-5
abundance: .
j_gene: TRBJ2-1
CDR3nt: TGTGCCAGCTCTGGTTGGAAAGCGGGAGAGCAGTTCTTC
CDR3aa: CASSGWKAGEQFF

d_gene: .
v_gene: TRBV6-6
abundance: .
j_gene: TRBJ2-5
CDR3nt: TGTGCCAGCATCCGATATTCCACTAGCCCAAGAGAGACCCAGTACTTC
CDR3aa: CASIRYSTSPRETQYF

d_gene: .
v_gene: TRBV30
abundance: .
j_gene: TRBJ2-7
CDR3nt: TGTGCCTGGGGGGGCTCAATCCCACCCTACGAGCAGTACTTC
CDR3aa: CAWGGSIPPYEQYF

d_gene: TRBD2
v_gene: TRBV28
abundance: .
j_gene: TRBJ2-3
CDR3nt: TGTGCCAGCAGTTTATGGCGGGAGGGCACAGATACGCAGTATTTT
CDR3aa: CASSLWREGTDTQYF

d_gene: .
v_gene: TRBV9
abundance: .
j_gene: TRBJ1-3
CDR3nt: TGTGCCAGCAGCGTAGAATCCTCCGCTGGAAACACCATATATTTT
CDR3aa: CASSVESSAGNTIYF

d_gene: .
v_gene: TRBV28
abundance: .
j_gene: TRBJ2-5
CDR3nt: TGTGCCAGCAGTCCCGGACAGTTCCAAGAGACCCAGTACTTC
CDR3aa: CASSPGQFQETQYF

d_gene: .
v_gene: TRBV5-6
abundance: .
j_gene: TRBJ2-5
CDR3nt: TGTGCCAGCAGCAAAAACCGGGGACACGTCCAAGAGACCCAGTACTTC
CDR3aa: CASSKNRGHVQETQYF

d_gene: .
v_gene: TRBV27
abundance: few
j_gene: TRBJ1-1
CDR3nt: TGTGCCAGCGGCTACAGCCTATTGAACACTGAAGCTTTCTTT
CDR3aa: CASGYSLLNTEAFF

d_gene: TRBD2
v_gene: TRBV15
abundance: .
j_gene: TRBJ2-1
CDR3nt: TGTGCCACCAGCACACGGACTAGCGGCAGCAATGAGCAGTTCTTC
CDR3aa: CATSTRTSGSNEQFF

d_gene: TRBD1
v_gene: TRBV5-1
abundance: .
j_gene: TRBJ2-7
CDR3nt: TGCGCCAGCAGCTTTACTGGACAGGGCGGCTACGAGCAGTACTTC
CDR3aa: CASSFTGQGGYEQYF

d_gene: .
v_gene: TRBV30
abundance: .
j_gene: TRBJ1-1
CDR3nt: TGTGCCTGGAGTGTACAGGACACTGAAGCTTTCTTT
CDR3aa: CAWSVQDTEAFF

d_gene: .
v_gene: TRBV18
abundance: few
j_gene: TRBJ1-1
CDR3nt: TGTGCCAGCTCACAAGCGAACACTGAAGCTTTCTTT
CDR3aa: CASSQANTEAFF

d_gene: TRBD1
v_gene: TRBV19
abundance: .
j_gene: TRBJ1-1
CDR3nt: TGTGCCAGTAGTATTGTGGGACAGGGGAACACTGAAGCTTTCTTT
CDR3aa: CASSIVGQGNTEAFF

d_gene: .
v_gene: TRBV5-1
abundance: .
j_gene: TRBJ1-1
CDR3nt: TGCGCCAGCAGCTCGACAGTTTTGAGCACTGAAGCTTTCTTT
CDR3aa: CASSSTVLSTEAFF

d_gene: TRBD2
v_gene: TRBV7-9
abundance: .
j_gene: TRBJ2-5
CDR3nt: TGTGCCAGCAGCTTAGAGGGACTAGCCGAAGAGACCCAGTACTTC
CDR3aa: CASSLEGLAEETQYF

d_gene: .
v_gene: TRBV5-5
abundance: .
j_gene: TRBJ2-7
CDR3nt: TGTGCCAGCAGCCCGAGTCTACAGGCTACCATCTCCTACGAGCAGTACTTC
CDR3aa: CASSPSLQATISYEQYF

d_gene: .
v_gene: TRBV6-5
abundance: .
j_gene: TRBJ1-2
CDR3nt: TGTGCCAGCAGACAGGCCTCGGCTAACTATGGCTACACCTTC
CDR3aa: CASRQASANYGYTF

d_gene: TRBD1
v_gene: TRBV7-9
abundance: .
j_gene: TRBJ1-1
CDR3nt: TGTGCCAGCAGCTTTTTATACAGGGGGCAGAACACTGAAGCTTTCTTT
CDR3aa: CASSFLYRGQNTEAFF

d_gene: .
v_gene: TRBV9
abundance: .
j_gene: TRBJ2-2
CDR3nt: TGTGCCAGCAGCGTAGTAGGAGCGAACACCGGGGAGCTGTTTTTT
CDR3aa: CASSVVGANTGELFF

d_gene: .
v_gene: TRBV18
abundance: .
j_gene: TRBJ1-4
CDR3nt: TGTGCCAGCTCACCCCGACGTAGCAGAAATGAAAAACTGTTTTTT
CDR3aa: CASSPRRSRNEKLFF

d_gene: TRBD2
v_gene: TRBV4-2
abundance: .
j_gene: TRBJ2-7
CDR3nt: TGTGCCAGCAGCCAAGATTCTAGCGGGAGATGGGGGCAGTACTTC
CDR3aa: CASSQDSSGRWGQYF

d_gene: .
v_gene: TRBV10-3
abundance: .
j_gene: TRBJ2-5
CDR3nt: TGTGCCATCAGCACTAGTCCCCCAGAGACCCAGTACTTC
CDR3aa: CAISTSPPETQYF

d_gene: TRBD1
v_gene: TRBV5-6
abundance: few
j_gene: TRBJ2-7
CDR3nt: TGTGCCAGCAGCCGGGGACAGGCCTCCTACGAGCAGTACTTC
CDR3aa: CASSRGQASYEQYF

d_gene: .
v_gene: TRBV11-2
abundance: .
j_gene: TRBJ1-1
CDR3nt: TGTGCCAGCAGCTTAGAGGTTGACAGTTCGACTTTT
CDR3aa: CASSLEVDSSTF

d_gene: TRBD2
v_gene: TRBV7-9
abundance: .
j_gene: TRBJ2-1
CDR3nt: TGTGCCAGCAGAGCGGGGGACCCTTCGTATGAGCAGTTCTTC
CDR3aa: CASRAGDPSYEQFF

d_gene: .
v_gene: TRBV19
abundance: .
j_gene: TRBJ2-1
CDR3nt: TGTGCCATCTCAGGTCCCTACAATGAGCAGTTCTTC
CDR3aa: CAISGPYNEQFF

d_gene: .
v_gene: TRBV5-1
abundance: .
j_gene: TRBJ2-2
CDR3nt: TGCGCCAGCAGCCCCGAAACTAACACCGGGGAGCTGTTTTTT
CDR3aa: CASSPETNTGELFF

d_gene: .
v_gene: TRBV28
abundance: .
j_gene: TRBJ1-1
CDR3nt: TGTGCCAGCAGTTTTTACAGGAGGAACACTGAAGCTTTCTTT
CDR3aa: CASSFYRRNTEAFF

d_gene: .
v_gene: TRBV6-5
abundance: few
j_gene: TRBJ1-1
CDR3nt: TGTGCCAGCACGGCAAAAAGGGGGAACACTGAAGCTTTCTTT
CDR3aa: CASTAKRGNTEAFF

d_gene: .
v_gene: TRBV29-1
abundance: .
j_gene: TRBJ1-1
CDR3nt: TGCAGCGGTGGCCGACTCGGCCCGGGCACTGAAGCTTTCTTT
CDR3aa: CSGGRLGPGTEAFF

d_gene: TRBD1
v_gene: TRBV15
abundance: .
j_gene: TRBJ1-2
CDR3nt: TGTGCCACCAGCAGCTACGATCGAAGGGGGCGCTATGGCTACACCTTC
CDR3aa: CATSSYDRRGRYGYTF